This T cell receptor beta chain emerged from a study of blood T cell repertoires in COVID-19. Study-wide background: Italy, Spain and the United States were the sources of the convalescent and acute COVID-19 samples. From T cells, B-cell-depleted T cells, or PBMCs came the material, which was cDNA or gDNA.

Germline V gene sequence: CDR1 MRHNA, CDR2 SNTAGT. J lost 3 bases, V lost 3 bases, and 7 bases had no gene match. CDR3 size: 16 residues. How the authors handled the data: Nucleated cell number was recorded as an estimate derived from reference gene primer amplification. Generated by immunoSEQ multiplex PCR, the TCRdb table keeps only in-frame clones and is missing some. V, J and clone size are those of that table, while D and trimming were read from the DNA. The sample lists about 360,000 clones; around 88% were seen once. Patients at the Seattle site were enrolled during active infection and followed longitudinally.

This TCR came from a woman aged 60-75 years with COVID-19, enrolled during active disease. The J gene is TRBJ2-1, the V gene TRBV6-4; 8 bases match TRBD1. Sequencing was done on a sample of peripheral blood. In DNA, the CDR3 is TGTGCCAGCAGTGAAGCAGGGGGCTATATCTACAATGAGCAGTTCTTC. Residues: CASSEAGGYIYNEQFF.